This paragraph reports one T cell receptor (beta chain). What it recognizes is unknown. V was trimmed by 4 bases and J by 3 bases, leaving 22 bases between them. Germline values: CDR1 SEHNR, CDR2 FQNEAQ (reference sequence). The CDR3 has 18 residues. This entry comes from a study of cytomegalovirus exposure and HLA in healthy donors. A multiplex PCR was run with 60 Vbeta primers and 13 Jbeta primers. Profiling relied on immunoSEQ multiplex PCR, and the TCRdb table lists in-frame clones only, not all of them. The sample lists roughly 140,000 clones, over 80% seen once, with approximately 3% in the top ten. Notes on the study in general: A later analysis linked 16,951 TCR beta sequences to HLA alleles at 0.05 false discovery rate. Looking again later, the authors saw that most CMV-associated TCR beta chains seemed HLA-restricted.

Among the donors, all were healthy bone marrow donors. The chain couples TRBV7-9 to TRBJ2-1; TRBD2 is a possible D gene (5 bases). The sequence was collected from a male donor in good health and CMV-seronegative. Sequenced material: PBMCs. In DNA, the CDR3 is TGTGCCAGCAGCTCCGCCCGGACTGGGGAACTCCACTACAATGAGCAGTTCTTC. Encoded protein: CASSSARTGELHYNEQFF.